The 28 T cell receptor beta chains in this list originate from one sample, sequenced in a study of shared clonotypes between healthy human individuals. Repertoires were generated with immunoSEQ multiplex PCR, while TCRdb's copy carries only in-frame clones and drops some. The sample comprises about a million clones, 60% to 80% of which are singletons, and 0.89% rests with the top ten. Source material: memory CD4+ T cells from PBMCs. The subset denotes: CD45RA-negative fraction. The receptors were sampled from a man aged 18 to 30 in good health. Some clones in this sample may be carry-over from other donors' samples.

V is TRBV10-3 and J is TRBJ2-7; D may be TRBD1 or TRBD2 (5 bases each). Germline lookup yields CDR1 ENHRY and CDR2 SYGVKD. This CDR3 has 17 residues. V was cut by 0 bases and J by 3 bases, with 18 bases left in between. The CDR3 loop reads CAISESQGSGRFYEQYF. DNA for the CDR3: TGTGCCATCAGTGAGTCGCAGGGTTCGGGGAGATTCTACGAGCAGTACTTC.

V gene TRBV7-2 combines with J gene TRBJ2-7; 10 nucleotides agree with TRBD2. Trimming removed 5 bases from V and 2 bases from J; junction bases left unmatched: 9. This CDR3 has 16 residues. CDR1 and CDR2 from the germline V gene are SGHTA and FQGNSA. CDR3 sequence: CASSPPGLAHTYEQYF. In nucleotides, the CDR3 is TGTGCCAGCAGCCCCCCGGGACTAGCGCATACCTACGAGCAGTACTTC.

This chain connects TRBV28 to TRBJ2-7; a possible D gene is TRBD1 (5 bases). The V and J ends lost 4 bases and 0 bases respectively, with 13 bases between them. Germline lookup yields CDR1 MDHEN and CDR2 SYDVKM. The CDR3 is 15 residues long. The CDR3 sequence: CASSSTGLNSYEQYF. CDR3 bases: TGTGCCAGCAGTTCCACAGGCCTGAACTCCTACGAGCAGTACTTC.

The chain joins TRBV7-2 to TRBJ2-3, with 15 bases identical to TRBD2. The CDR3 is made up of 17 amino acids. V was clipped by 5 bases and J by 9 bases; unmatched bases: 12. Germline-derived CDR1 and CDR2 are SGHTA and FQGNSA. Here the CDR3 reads CASSLTFGTSGRQTQYF. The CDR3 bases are TGTGCCAGCAGCCTAACCTTTGGGACTAGCGGGAGGCAAACGCAGTATTTT.

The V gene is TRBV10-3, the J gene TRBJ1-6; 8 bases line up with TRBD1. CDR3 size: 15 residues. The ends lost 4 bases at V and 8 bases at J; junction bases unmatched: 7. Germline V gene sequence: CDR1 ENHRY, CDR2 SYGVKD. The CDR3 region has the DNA TGTGCCATCAGTGTTCAGGGGGCGGGAGATTCACCCCTCCACTTT. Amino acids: CAISVQGAGDSPLHF.

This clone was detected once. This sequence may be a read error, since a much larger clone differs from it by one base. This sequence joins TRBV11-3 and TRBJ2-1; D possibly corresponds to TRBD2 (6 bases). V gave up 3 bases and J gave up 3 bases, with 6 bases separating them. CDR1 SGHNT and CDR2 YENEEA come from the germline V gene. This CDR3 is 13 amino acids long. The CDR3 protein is CASSLTSYNEQFF. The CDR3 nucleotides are TGTGCCAGCAGCTTGACTAGCTACAATGAGCAGTTCTTC. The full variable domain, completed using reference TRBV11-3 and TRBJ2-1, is EAGVVQSPRYKIIEKKQPVAFWCNPISGHNTLYWYLQNLGQGPELLIRYENEEAVDDSQLPKDRFSAERLKGVDSTLKIQPAELGDSAVYLCASSLTSYNEQFFGPGTRLTVL.

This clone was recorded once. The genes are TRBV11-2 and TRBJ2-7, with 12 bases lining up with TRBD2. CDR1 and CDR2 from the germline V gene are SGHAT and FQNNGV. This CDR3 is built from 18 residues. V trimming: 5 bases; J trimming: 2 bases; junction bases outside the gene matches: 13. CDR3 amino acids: CASSRLLAGGPGAYEQYF. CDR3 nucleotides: TGTGCCAGCAGCAGACTTCTAGCGGGAGGGCCGGGAGCCTACGAGCAGTACTTC.

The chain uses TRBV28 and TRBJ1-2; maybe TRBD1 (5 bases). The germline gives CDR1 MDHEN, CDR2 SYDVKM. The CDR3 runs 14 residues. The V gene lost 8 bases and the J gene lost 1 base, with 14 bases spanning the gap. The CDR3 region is CASLPGGVNYGYTF. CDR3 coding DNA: TGTGCCAGCCTACCCGGGGGGGTTAACTATGGCTACACCTTC.

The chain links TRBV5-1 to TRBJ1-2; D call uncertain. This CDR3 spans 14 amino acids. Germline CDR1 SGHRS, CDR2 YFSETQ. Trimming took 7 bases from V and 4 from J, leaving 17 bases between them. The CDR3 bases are TGCGCCAGCTCCAGAAGGGTCCGCGGCTATGGCTACACCTTC. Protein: CASSRRVRGYGYTF. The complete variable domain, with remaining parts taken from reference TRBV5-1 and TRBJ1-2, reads KAGVTQTPRYLIKTRGQQVTLSCSPISGHRSVSWYQQTPGQGLQFLFEYFSETQRNKGNFPGRFSGRQFSNSRSEMNVSTLELGDSALYLCASSRRVRGYGYTFGSGTRLTVV.

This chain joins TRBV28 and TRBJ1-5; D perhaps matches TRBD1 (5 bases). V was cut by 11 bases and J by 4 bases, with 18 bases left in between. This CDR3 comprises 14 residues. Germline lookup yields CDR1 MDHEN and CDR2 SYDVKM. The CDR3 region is CAWSVTGGNQPQHF. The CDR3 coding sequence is TGTGCCTGGAGTGTCACGGGGGGTAATCAGCCCCAGCATTTT.

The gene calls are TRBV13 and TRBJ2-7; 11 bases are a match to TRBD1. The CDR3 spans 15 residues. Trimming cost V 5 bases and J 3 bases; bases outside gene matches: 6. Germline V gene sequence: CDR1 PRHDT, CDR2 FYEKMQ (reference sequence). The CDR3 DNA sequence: TGTGCCAGCAGCGAACGGACAGGGGGCAACTACGAGCAGTACTTC. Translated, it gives CASSERTGGNYEQYF.

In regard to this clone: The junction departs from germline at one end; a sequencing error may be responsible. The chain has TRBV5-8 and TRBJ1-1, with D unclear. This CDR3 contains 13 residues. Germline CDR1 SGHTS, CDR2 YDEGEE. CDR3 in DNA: TGTGCCAGCAGCTTGTGGTTGAACCCTGAAGCTTTCTTT. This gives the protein CASSLWLNPEAFF.

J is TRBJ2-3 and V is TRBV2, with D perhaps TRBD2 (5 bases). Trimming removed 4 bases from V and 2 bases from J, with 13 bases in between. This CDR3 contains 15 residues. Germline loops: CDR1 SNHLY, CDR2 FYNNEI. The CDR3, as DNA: TGTGCCAGCAGTGGGACCCGAGGGATCACAGATACGCAGTATTTT. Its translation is CASSGTRGITDTQYF.

In DNA, the CDR3 is TGTGCCAGCAACCCCCTACGGGGCAGCACAGATACGCAGTATTTT. This translates into CASNPLRGSTDTQYF. This sequence joins TRBV27 and TRBJ2-3; the D gene could be TRBD1 or TRBD2 (5 bases each). Germline loops: CDR1 MNHEY, CDR2 SMNVEV (reference sequence). This CDR3 comprises 15 residues. V lost 7 bases and J 0 bases, leaving 14 bases between the germline ends.

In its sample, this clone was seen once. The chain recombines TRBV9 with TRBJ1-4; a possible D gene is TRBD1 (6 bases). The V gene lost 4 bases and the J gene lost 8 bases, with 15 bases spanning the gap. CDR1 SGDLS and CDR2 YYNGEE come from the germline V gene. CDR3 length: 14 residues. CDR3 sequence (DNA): TGTGCCAGCAGCCCCGGGGGGGCGATGGAAAAACTGTTTTTT. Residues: CASSPGGAMEKLFF.

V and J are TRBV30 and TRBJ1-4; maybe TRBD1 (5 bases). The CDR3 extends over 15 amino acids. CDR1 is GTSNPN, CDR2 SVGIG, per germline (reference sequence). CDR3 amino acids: CASEQRRGWGEKLFF. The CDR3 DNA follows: TGTGCAAGCGAGCAGCGGAGGGGATGGGGAGAAAAACTGTTTTTT. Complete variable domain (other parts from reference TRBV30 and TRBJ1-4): SQTIHQWPATLVQPVGSPLSLECTVEGTSNPNLYWYRQAAGRGLQLLFYSVGIGQISSEVPQNLSASRPQDRQFILSSKKLLLSDSGFYLCASEQRRGWGEKLFFGSGTQLSVL.

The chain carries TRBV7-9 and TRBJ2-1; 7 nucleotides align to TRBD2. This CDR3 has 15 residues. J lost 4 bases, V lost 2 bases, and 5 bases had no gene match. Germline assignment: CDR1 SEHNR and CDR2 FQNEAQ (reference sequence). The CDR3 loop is CASSLMSGAYNEQFF. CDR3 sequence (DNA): TGTGCCAGCAGCTTAATGAGCGGGGCTTACAATGAGCAGTTCTTC.

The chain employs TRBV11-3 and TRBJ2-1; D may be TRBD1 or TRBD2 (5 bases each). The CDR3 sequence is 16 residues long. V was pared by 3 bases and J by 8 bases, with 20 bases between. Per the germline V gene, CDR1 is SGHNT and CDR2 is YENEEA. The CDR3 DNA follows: TGTGCCAGCAGCTTGGGGAGACCAGGGTTAGGTGATGAGCAGTTCTTC. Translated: CASSLGRPGLGDEQFF.

The CDR3, as DNA: TGTGCCAGCAGTTTATCACCGGACAGGGTGACCTACGAGCAGTACTTC. Translating gives CASSLSPDRVTYEQYF. The rearrangement joins TRBV27 to TRBJ2-7; TRBD1 agrees at 8 bases. CDR1 is MNHEY and CDR2 is SMNVEV in the germline V gene (reference sequence). J was trimmed by 2 bases and V by 0 bases; bases with no gene match: 6. This CDR3 has 16 amino acids.

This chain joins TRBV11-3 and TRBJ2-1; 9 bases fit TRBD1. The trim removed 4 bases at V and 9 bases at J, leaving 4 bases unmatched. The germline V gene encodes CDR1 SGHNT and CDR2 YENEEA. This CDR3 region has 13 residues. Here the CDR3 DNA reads TGTGCCAGCAGCTCAGGACAGGGGAGTGAGCAGTTCTTC. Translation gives CASSSGQGSEQFF.

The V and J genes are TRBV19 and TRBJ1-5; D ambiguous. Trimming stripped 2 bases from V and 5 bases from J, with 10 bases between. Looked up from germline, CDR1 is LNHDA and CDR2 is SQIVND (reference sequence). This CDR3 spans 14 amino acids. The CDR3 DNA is TGTGCCAGTAGTATATGGGCGGGAGATCAGCCCCAGCATTTT. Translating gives CASSIWAGDQPQHF.

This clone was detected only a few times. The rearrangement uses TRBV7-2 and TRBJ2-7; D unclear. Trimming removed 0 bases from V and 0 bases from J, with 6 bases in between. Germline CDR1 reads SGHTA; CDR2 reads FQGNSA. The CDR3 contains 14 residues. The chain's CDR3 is CASSLALSSYEQYF. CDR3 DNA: TGTGCCAGCAGCTTAGCACTTAGCTCCTACGAGCAGTACTTC.

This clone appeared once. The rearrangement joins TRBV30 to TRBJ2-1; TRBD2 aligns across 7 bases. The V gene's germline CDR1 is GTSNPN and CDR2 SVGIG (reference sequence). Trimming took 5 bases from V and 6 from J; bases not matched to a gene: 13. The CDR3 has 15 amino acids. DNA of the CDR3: TGTGCCTGGTTACGGGACTACCCCGGGGGCAATGAGCAGTTCTTC. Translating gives CAWLRDYPGGNEQFF.

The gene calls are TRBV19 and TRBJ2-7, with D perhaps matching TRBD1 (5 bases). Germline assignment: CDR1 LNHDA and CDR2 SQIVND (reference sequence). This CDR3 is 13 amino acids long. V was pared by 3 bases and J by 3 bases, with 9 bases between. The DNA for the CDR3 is TGTGCCAGTAGTATGACAGTTGACTACGAGCAGTACTTC. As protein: CASSMTVDYEQYF.

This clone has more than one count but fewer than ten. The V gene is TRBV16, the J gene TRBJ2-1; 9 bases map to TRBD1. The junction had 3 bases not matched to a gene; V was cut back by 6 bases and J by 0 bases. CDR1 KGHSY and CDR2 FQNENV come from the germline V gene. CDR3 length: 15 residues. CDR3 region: CASREDRGSYNEQFF. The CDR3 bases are TGTGCCAGCAGAGAGGACAGGGGCTCCTACAATGAGCAGTTCTTC.

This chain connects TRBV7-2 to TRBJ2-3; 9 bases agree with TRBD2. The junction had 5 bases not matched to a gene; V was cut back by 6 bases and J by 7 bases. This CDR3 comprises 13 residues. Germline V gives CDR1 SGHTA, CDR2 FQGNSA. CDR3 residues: CASRAGGYHTQYF. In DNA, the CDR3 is TGTGCCAGCAGGGCGGGAGGGTACCATACGCAGTATTTT. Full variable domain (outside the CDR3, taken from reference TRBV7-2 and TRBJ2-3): GAGVSQSPSNKVTEKGKDVELRCDPISGHTALYWYRQSLGQGLEFLIYFQGNSAPDKSGLPSDRFSAERTGGSVSTLTIQRTQQEDSAVYLCASRAGGYHTQYFGPGTRLTVL.

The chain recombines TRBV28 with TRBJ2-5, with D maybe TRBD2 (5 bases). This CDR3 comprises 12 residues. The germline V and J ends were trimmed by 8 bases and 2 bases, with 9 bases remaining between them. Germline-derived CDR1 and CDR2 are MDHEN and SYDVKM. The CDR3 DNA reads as TGTGCCAGCCGTCGGGGTCAAGAGACCCAGTACTTC. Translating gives CASRRGQETQYF.

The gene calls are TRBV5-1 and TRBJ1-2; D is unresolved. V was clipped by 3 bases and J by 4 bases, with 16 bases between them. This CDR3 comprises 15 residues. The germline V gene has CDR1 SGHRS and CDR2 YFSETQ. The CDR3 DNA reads TGCGCCAGCAGCTCGGGTCGAGGCGGAGGCTATGGCTACACCTTC. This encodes CASSSGRGGGYGYTF.